This T cell receptor beta chain was identified in a study of T cells in tumors after PD-1 blockade. At the level of the study: During anti-PD-1 treatment, some patients continued daily vismodegib 150 mg. Mean per blood sample: 113,528 templates (roughly 22,000-270,000), 35,000 to 45,000 unique clonotypes. Study results and caveats: Some novel exhausted tumor clones appeared in pre-treatment blood, suggesting peripheral recruitment.

This clone was observed a single time. Antigen specificity is unknown. This CDR3 has 17 residues. Germline V lookup: CDR1 SGDLS, CDR2 YYNGEE. J gave up 7 bases and V 4 bases, and 15 bases lay outside the gene matches. The assay was immunoSEQ multiplex PCR, and TCRdb's table has in-frame clones only and misses some. In the table there are 55,000 to 65,000 clones, about four fifths of which are singletons. The sequenced sample was PBMCs, obtained before anti-PD-1 treatment. This clonotype was obtained from a human donor with basal cell carcinoma. The chain is built from TRBV9 and TRBJ2-1; 9 positions agree with TRBD2. The CDR3 is CASSPPLGRGGINEQFF. The CDR3 bases are TGTGCCAGCAGCCCTCCCCTGGGGCGGGGGGGGATAAATGAGCAGTTCTTC.